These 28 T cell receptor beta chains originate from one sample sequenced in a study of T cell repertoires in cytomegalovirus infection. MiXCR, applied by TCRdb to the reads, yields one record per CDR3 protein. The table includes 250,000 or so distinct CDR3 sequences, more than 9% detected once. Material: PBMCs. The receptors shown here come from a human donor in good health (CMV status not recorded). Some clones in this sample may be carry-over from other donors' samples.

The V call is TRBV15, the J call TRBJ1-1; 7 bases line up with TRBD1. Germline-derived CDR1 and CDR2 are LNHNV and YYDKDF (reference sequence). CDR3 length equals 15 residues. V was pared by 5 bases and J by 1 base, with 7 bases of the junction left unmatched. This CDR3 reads CATSPAGQANTEAFF. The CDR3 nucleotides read TGTGCCACCAGCCCAGCCGGACAGGCGAACACTGAAGCTTTCTTT.

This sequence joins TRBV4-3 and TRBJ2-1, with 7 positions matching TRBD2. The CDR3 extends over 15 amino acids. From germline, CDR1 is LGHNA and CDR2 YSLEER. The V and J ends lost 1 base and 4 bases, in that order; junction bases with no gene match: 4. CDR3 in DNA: TGCGCCAGCAGCCAAGGGGTAGCGGGTTACAATGAGCAGTTCTTC. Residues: CASSQGVAGYNEQFF.

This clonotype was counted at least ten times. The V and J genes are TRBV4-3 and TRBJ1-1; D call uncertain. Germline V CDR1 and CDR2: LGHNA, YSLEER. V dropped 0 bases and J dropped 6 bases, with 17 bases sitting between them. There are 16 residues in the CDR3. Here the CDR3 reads CASSQDLLSGRAEAFF. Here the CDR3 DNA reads TGCGCCAGCAGCCAAGATCTATTGTCAGGTCGGGCTGAAGCTTTCTTT.

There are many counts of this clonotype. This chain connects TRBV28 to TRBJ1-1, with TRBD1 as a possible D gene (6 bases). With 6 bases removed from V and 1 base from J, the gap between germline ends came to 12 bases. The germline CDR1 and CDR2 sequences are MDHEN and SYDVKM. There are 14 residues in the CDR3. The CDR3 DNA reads TGTGCCAGCAGAGACAGGACTTCGAACACTGAAGCTTTCTTT. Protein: CASRDRTSNTEAFF.

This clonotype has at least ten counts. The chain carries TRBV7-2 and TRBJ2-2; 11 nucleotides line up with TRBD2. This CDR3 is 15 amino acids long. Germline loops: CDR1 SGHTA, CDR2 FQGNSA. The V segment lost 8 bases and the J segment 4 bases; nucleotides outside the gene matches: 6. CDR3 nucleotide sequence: TGTGCCAGCGGACTAGCGGGTGTAGTCACCGGGGAGCTGTTTTTT. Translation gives CASGLAGVVTGELFF.

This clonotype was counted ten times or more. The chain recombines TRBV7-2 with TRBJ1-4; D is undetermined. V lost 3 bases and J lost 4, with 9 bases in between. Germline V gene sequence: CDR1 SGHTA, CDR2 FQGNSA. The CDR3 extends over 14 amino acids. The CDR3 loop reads CASSFGGYNEKLFF. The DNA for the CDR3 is TGTGCCAGCAGCTTCGGCGGGTATAATGAAAAACTGTTTTTT.

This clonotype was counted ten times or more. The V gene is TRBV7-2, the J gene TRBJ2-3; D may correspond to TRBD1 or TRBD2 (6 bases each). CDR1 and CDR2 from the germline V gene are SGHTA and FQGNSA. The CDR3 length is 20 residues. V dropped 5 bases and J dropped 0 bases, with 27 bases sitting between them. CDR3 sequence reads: CASSQSFEGGLDKSTDTQYF. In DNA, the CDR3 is TGTGCCAGCAGCCAATCCTTCGAGGGGGGCCTAGATAAAAGCACAGATACGCAGTATTTT.

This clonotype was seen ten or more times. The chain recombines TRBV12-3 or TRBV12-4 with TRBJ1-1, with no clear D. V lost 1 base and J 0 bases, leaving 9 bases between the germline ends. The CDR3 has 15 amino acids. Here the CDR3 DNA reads TGTGCCAGCAGTTTAGACAGCTTAATGAACACTGAAGCTTTCTTT. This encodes CASSLDSLMNTEAFF.

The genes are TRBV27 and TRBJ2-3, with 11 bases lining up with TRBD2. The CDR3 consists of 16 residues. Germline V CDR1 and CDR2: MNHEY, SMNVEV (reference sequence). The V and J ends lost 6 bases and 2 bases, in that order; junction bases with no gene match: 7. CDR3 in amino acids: CASSDLLAGDTDTQYF. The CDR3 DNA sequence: TGTGCCAGCAGCGATCTACTAGCGGGAGACACAGATACGCAGTATTTT.

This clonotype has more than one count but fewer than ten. The CDR3 DNA is TGTGCCAGCTCACCCCCGGGACAGCAAGCTTTCTTT. This codes for CASSPPGQQAFF. The chain carries TRBV18 and TRBJ1-1; 7 positions match TRBD1. The trim removed 3 bases at V and 9 bases at J, leaving 4 bases unmatched. Germline-derived CDR1 and CDR2 are KGHSH and LQKENI. This CDR3 has 12 residues.

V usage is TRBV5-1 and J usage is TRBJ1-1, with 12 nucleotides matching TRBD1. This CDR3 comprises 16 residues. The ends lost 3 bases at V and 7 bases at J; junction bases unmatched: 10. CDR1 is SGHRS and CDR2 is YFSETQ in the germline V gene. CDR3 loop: CASSSPGQGAKGEAFF. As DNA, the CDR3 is TGCGCCAGCAGCTCTCCGGGACAGGGGGCAAAGGGTGAAGCTTTCTTT.

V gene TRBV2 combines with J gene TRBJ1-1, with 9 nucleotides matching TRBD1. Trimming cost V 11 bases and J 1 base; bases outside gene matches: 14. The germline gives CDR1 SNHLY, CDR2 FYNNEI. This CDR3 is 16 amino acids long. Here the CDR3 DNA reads TGTGCCGTCAGCGTGGGACAGGGAAGACAGAACACTGAAGCTTTCTTT. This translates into CAVSVGQGRQNTEAFF.

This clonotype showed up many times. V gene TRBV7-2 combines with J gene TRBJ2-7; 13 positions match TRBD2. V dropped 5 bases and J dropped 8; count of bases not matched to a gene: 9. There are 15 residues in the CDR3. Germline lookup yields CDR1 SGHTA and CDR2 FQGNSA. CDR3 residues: CASSPRTSGSIKQYF. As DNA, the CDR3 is TGTGCCAGCAGCCCCCGGACTAGCGGGAGTATCAAGCAGTACTTC.

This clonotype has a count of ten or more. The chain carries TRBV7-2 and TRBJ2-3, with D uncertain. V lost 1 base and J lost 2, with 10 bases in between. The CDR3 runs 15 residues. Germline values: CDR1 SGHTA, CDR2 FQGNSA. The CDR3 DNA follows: TGTGCCAGCAGCTTAGAAGTCGGGTTCACAGATACGCAGTATTTT. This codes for CASSLEVGFTDTQYF.

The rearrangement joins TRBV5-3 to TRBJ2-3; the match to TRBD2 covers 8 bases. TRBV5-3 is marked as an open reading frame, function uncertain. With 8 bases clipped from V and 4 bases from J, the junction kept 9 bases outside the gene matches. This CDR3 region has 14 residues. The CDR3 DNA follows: TGTGCCAGCAGCACAGCGGGAGTGGCAGATACGCAGTATTTT. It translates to CASSTAGVADTQYF.

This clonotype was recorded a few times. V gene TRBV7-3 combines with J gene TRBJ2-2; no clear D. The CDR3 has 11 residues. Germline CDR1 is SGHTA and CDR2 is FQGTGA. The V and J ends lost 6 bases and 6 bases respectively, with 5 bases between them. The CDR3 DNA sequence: TGTGCCAGCAGAGCTTCCGGGGAGCTGTTTTTT. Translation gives CASRASGELFF.

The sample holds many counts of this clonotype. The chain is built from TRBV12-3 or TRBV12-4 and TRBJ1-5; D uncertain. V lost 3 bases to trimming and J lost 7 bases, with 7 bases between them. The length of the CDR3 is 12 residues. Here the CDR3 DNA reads TGTGCCAGCAGTTTTAGGCAGCAGCCCCAGCATTTT. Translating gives CASSFRQQPQHF.

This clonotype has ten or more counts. CDR3 sequence reads: CASSPGTVPHEQYF. The CDR3 DNA follows: TGTGCCAGCAGCCCCGGGACAGTTCCCCACGAGCAGTACTTC. This chain joins TRBV7-8 and TRBJ2-7, with 7 bases matching TRBD1. CDR1 and CDR2 (germline): SGHVS, FQNEAQ. After removal of 5 bases from V and 5 bases from J, the junction contained 9 bases not matched to a gene. CDR3 length: 14 amino acids.

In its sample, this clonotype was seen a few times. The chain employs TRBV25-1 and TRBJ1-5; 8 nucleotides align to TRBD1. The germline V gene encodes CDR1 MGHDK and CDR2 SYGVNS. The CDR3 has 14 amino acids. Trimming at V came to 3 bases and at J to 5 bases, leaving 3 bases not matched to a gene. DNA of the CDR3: TGTGCCAGCAGTGAGCAGACAGGGGATCAGCCCCAGCATTTT. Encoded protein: CASSEQTGDQPQHF.

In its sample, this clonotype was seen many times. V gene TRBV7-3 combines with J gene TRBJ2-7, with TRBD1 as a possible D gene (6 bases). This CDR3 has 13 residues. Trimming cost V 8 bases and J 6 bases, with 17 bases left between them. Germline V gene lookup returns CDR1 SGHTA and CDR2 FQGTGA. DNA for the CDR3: TGTGCCAGCTCCTCGTACCAGGGGAGCGAGCAGTACTTC. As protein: CASSSYQGSEQYF. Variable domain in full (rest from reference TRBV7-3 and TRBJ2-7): GAGVSQTPSNKVTEKGKYVELRCDPISGHTALYWYRQSLGQGPEFLIYFQGTGAADDSGLPNDRFFAVRPEGSVSTLKIQRTERGDSAVYLCASSSYQGSEQYFGPGTRLTVT.

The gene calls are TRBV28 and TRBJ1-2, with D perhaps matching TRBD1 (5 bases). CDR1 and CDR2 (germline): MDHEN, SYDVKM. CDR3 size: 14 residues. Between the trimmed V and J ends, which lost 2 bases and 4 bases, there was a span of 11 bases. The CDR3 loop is CASSLGGRAYGYTF. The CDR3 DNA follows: TGTGCCAGCAGTTTAGGCGGCAGGGCCTATGGCTACACCTTC.

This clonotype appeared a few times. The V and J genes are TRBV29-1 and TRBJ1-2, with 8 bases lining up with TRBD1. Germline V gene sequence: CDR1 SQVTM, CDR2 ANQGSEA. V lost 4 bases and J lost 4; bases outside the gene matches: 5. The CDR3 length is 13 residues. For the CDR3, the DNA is TGCAGCGTTGCCGGGACAGGAGCCTATGGCTACACCTTC. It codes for CSVAGTGAYGYTF.

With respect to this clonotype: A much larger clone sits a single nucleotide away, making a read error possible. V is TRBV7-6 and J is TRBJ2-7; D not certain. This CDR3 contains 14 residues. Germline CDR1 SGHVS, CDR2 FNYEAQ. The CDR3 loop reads CASSLLGDTYKQYF. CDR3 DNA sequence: TGTGCCAGCAGCCTTCTTGGGGATACCTACAAGCAGTACTTC.

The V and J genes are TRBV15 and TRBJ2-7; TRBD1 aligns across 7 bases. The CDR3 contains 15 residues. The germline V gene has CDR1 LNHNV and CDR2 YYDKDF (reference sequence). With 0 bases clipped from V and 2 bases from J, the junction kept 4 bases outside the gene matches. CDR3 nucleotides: TGTGCCACCAGCAGAGATCGGCAGGGGGCCTACGAGCAGTACTTC. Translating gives CATSRDRQGAYEQYF. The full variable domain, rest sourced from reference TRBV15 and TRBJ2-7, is DAMVIQNPRYQVTQFGKPVTLSCSQTLNHNVMYWYQQKSSQAPKLLFHYYDKDFNNEADTPDNFQSRRPNTSFCFLDIRSPGLGDTAMYLCATSRDRQGAYEQYFGPGTRLTVT.

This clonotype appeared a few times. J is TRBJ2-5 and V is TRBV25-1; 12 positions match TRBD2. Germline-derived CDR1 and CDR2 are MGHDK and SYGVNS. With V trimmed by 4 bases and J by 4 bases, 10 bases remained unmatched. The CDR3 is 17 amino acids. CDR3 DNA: TGTGCCAGCAGTGCCGGACTAGCGGGGAGACTTACAGAGACCCAGTACTTC. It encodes CASSAGLAGRLTETQYF.

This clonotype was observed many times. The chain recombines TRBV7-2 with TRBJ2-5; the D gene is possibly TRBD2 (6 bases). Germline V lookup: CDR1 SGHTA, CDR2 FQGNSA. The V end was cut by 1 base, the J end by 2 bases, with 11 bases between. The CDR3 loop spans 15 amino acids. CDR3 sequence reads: CASSLDGRGQETQYF. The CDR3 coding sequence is TGTGCCAGCAGCTTAGACGGGAGAGGACAAGAGACCCAGTACTTC.

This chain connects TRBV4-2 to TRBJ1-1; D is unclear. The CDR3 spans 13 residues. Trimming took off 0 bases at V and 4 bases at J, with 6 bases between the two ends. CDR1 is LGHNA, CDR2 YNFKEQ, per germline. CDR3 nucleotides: TGTGCCAGCAGCCAAGATCTTTCCACTGAAGCTTTCTTT. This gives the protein CASSQDLSTEAFF.

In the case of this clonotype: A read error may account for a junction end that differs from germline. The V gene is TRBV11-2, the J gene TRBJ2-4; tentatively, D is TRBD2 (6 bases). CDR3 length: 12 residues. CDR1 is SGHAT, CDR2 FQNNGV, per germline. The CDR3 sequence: CASSKRENLFNF. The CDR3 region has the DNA TGTGCCAGCAGCAAACGGGAGAACCTTTTCAACTTC.